Below, one TCR beta chain is given with its context. The antigen remains unidentified. Germline CDR1 is SGHRS and CDR2 is YFSETQ. This CDR3 has 14 amino acids. V shed 4 bases and J shed 4 bases, with 12 bases lying between them. The entry originates in a study of cytomegalovirus exposure and HLA in healthy donors. Findings and limits, study-wide: Earlier analysis looked at TCR beta V segments, and most were productive about 90% or about 30% of the time. Reports showed the classifier diagnosing cytomegalovirus status with high specificity and sensitivity. In a later analysis, an Asian-associated ancestry cluster reportedly showed fewer N-insertions than the approximately 640-donor mean.

The PCR ran on 60 Vbeta and 13 Jbeta primers. Sequencing used immunoSEQ multiplex PCR; TCRdb keeps in-frame clones, though not all of them. The sample holds 95,000 to 150,000 clones, approximately 73% seen once. The study sampled nominally healthy donors, though unrecorded immune exposures were likely. The sample consisted of PBMCs. This clonotype originated in a man in his sixties in good health and CMV-seropositive. The chain is built from TRBV5-1 and TRBJ2-1, with D perhaps TRBD2 (5 bases). The CDR3 sequence: CASSGLAKYNEQFF. DNA for the CDR3: TGCGCCAGCAGCGGATTAGCGAAGTACAATGAGCAGTTCTTC.